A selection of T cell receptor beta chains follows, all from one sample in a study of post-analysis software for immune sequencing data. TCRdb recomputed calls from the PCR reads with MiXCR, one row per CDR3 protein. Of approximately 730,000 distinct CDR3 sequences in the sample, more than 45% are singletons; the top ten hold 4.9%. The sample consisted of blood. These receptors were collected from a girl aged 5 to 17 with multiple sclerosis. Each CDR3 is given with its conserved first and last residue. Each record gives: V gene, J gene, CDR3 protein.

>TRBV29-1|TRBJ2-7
CSVFGGFYEQYF
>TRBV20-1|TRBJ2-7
CSASDRITYEQYF
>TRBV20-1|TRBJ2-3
CSARDSGTDPWGTQYF
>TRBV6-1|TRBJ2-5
CASSSGTSAQETQYF
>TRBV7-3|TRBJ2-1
CASSAAGTGINEQFF
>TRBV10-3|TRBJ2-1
CAISPRDRDPNEQFF
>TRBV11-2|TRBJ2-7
CASSSTPAGGSYEQYF
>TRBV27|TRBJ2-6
CASSLIGRRDISGANVLTF
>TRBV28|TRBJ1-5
CASSLQGFSSNQPQHF
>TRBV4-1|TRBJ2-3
CASSREGGASTDTQYF
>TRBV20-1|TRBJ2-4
CSARFLDKNIQYF
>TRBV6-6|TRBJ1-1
CASSYLQGAVNTEAFF
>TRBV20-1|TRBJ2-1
CSASSERQYNEQFF
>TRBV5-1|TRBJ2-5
CASSPEGPKETQYF
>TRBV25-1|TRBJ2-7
CASSGGPPNEQYF
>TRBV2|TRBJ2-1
CAISGTSGRGEQFF
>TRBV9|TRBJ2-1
CASSAGGGLSSYNEQFF
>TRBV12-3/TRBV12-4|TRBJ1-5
CASSLDRVQPQHF
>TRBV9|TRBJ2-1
CASSVTSFDEQFF
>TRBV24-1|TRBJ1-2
CATSDLHSEIGGYTF
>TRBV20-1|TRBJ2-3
CSANPSGASDTQYF
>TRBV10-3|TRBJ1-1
CAISNNDRGNTEAFF
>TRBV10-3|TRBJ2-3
CAISVFEDRVTDTQYF
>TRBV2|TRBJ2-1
CASSAARLLHNEQFF